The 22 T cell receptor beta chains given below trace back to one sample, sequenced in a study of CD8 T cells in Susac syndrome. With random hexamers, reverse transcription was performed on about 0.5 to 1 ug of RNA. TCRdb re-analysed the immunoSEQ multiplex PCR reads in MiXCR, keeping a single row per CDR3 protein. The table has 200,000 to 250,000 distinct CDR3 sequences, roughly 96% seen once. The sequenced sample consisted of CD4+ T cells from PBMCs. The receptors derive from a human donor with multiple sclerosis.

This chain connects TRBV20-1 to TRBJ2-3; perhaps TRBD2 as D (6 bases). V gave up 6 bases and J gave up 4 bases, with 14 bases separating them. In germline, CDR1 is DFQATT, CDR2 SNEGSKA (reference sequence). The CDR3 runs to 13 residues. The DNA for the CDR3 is TGCAGTGCCCCCGGTTGGGGGGCAGATACGCAGTATTTT. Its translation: CSAPGWGADTQYF.

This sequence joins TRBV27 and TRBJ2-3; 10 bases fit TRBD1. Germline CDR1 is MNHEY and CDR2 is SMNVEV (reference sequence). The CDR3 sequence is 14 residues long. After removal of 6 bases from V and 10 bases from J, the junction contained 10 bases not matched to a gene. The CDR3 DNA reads TGTGCCAGCAGCTTGACAGGGGGCGACATGCCGCAGTATTTT. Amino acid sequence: CASSLTGGDMPQYF.

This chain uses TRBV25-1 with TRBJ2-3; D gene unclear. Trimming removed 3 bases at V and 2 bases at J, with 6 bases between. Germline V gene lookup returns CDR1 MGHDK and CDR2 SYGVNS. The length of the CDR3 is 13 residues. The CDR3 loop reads CASSDTDTDTQYF. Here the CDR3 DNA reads TGTGCCAGCAGTGATACCGACACAGATACGCAGTATTTT.

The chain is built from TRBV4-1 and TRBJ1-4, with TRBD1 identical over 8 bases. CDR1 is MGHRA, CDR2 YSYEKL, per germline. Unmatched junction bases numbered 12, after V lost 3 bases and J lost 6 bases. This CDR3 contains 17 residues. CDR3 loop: CASSQVPGQVRDEKLFF. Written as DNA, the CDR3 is TGCGCCAGCAGCCAGGTCCCGGGACAGGTGCGGGATGAAAAACTGTTTTTT.

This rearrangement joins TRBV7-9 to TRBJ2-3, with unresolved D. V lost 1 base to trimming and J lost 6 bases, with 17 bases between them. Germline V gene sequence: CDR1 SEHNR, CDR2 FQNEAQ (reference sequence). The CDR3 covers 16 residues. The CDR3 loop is CASSLGSPAYPDTQYF. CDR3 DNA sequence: TGTGCCAGCAGCTTAGGTTCACCGGCCTACCCGGATACGCAGTATTTT.

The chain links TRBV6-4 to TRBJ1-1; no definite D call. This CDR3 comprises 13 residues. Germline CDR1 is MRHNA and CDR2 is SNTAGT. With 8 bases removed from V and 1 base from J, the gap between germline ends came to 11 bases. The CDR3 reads CASRLKRNTEAFF. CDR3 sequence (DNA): TGTGCCAGCCGCCTTAAGCGGAACACTGAAGCTTTCTTT.

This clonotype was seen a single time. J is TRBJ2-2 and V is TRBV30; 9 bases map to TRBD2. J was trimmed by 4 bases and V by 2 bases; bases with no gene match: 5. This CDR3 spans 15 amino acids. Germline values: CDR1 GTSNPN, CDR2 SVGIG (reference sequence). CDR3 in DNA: TGTGCCTGGAGTCGGGCGGGAGGGCGCACCGGGGAGCTGTTTTTT. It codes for CAWSRAGGRTGELFF.

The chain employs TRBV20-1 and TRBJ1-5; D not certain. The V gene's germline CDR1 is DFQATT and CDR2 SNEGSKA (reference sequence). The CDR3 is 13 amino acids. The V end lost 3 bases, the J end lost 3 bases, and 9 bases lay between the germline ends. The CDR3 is CSARGANNQPQHF. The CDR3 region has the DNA TGCAGTGCTAGGGGTGCAAACAATCAGCCCCAGCATTTT.

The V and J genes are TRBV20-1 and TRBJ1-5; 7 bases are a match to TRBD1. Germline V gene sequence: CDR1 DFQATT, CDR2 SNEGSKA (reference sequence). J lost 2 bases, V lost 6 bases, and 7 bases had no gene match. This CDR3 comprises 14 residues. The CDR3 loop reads CSARPGQRNQPQHF. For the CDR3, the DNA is TGCAGTGCGCGGCCGGGACAGCGCAATCAGCCCCAGCATTTT.

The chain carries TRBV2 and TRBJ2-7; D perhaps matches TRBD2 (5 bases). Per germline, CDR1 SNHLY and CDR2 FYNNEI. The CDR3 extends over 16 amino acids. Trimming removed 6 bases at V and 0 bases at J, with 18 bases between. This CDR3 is CASRREVGAHSYEQYF. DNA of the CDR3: TGTGCCAGCAGGCGAGAGGTGGGAGCACACTCCTACGAGCAGTACTTC.

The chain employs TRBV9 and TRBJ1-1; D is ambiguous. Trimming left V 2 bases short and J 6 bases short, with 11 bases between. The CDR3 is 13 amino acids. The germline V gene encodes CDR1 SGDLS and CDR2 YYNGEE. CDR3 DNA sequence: TGTGCCAGCAGCGTCAGAAACACGGCTGAAGCTTTCTTT. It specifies CASSVRNTAEAFF.

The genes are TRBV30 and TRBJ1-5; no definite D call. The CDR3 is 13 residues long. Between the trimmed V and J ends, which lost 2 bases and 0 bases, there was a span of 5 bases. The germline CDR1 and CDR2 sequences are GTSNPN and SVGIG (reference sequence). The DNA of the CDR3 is TGTGCCTGGAGTCCAGATAGCAATCAGCCCCAGCATTTT. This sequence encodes CAWSPDSNQPQHF.

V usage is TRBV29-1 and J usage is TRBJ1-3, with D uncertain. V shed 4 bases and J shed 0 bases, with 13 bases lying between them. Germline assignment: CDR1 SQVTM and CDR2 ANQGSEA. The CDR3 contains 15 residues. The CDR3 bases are TGCAGCGTTGCTCCCAGGTCTAGCTCTGGAAACACCATATATTTT. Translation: CSVAPRSSSGNTIYF.

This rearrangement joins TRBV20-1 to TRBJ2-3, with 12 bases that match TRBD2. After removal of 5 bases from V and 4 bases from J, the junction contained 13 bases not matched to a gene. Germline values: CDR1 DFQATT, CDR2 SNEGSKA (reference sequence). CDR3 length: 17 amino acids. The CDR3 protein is CSAARLPTSGGADTQYF. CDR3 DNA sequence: TGCAGTGCTGCCCGACTCCCGACTAGCGGGGGCGCAGATACGCAGTATTTT.

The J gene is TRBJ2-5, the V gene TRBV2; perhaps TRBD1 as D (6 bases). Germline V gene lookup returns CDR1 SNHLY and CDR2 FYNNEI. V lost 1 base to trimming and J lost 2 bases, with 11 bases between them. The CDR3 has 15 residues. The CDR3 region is CASSEERTAQETQYF. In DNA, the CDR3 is TGTGCCAGCAGTGAAGAGCGGACAGCTCAAGAGACCCAGTACTTC.

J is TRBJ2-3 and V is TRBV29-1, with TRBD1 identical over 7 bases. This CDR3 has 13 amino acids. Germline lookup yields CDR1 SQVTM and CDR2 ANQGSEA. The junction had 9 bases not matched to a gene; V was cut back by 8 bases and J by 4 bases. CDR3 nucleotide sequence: TGCAGCTTGAGACAGGGAACGCCAGATACGCAGTATTTT. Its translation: CSLRQGTPDTQYF.

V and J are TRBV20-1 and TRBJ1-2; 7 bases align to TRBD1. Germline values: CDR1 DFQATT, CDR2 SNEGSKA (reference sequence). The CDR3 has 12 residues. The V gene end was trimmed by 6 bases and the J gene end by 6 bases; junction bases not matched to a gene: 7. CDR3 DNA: TGCAGTGCCGACGGACAGGCGGATGGCTACACCTTC. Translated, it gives CSADGQADGYTF.

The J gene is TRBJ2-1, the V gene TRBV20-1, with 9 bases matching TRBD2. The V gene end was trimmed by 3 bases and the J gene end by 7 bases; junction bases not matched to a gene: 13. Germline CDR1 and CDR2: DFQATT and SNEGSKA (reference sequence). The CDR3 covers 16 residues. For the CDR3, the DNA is TGCAGTGCTAGTCAACCCTTAGCGGGAGTGGCTAATGAGCAGTTCTTC. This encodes CSASQPLAGVANEQFF.

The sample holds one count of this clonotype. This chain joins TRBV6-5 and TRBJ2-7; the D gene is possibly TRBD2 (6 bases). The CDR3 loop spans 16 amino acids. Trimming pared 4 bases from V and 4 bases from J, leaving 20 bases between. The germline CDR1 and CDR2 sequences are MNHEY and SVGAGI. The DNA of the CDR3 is TGTGCCAGCAGTTCAAGGCCCCAGGGAGGTGGTTACGAGCAGTACTTC. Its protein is CASSSRPQGGGYEQYF.

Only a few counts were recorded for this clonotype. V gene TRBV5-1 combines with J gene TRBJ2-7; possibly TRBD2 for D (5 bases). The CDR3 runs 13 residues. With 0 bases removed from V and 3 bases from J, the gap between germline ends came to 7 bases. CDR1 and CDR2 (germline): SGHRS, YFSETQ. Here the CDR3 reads CASSLGRDYEQYF. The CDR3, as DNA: TGCGCCAGCAGCTTGGGCCGGGACTACGAGCAGTACTTC.

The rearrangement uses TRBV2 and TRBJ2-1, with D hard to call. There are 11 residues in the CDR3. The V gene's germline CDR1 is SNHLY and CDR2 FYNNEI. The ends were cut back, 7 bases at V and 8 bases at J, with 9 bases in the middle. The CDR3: CASTVRDEQFF. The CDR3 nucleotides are TGTGCCAGCACGGTAAGGGATGAGCAGTTCTTC. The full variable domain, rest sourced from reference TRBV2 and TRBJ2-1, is EPEVTQTPSHQVTQMGQEVILRCVPISNHLYFYWYRQILGQKVEFLVSFYNNEISEKSEIFDDQFSVERPDGSNFTLKIRSTKLEDSAMYFCASTVRDEQFFGPGTRLTVL.

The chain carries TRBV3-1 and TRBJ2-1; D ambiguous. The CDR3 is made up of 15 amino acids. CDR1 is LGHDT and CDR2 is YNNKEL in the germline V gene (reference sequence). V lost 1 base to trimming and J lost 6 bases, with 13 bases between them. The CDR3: CASSQAPLRVNEQFF. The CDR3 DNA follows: TGTGCCAGCAGCCAAGCCCCACTGAGAGTCAATGAGCAGTTCTTC.